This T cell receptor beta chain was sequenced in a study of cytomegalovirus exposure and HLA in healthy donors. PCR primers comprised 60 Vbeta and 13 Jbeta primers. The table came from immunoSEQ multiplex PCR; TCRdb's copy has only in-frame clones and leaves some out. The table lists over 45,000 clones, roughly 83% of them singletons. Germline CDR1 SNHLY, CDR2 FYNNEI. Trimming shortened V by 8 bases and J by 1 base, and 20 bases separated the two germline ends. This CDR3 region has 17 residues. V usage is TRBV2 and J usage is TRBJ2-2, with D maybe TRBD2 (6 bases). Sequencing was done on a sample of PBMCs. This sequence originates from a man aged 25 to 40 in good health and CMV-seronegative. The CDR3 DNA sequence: TGTGCCAGCTTGGGGGGAATCCTAAACGGGAACACCGGGGAGCTGTTTTTT. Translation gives CASLGGILNGNTGELFF. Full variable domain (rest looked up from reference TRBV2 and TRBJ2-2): EPEVTQTPSHQVTQMGQEVILRCVPISNHLYFYWYRQILGQKVEFLVSFYNNEISEKSEIFDDQFSVERPDGSNFTLKIRSTKLEDSAMYFCASLGGILNGNTGELFFGEGSRLTVL.